This T cell receptor beta chain appears in the sequencing data of a study of blood T cell repertoires in COVID-19. About the research overall: There were acute and convalescent COVID-19 samples, and they came from the United States, Italy and Spain. The analysed material was cDNA or gDNA that came from T cells, B-cell-depleted T cells, or PBMCs.

Authors' data handling: Nucleated cell counts were estimated from reference gene primer amplification. Sequencing used immunoSEQ multiplex PCR; TCRdb keeps in-frame clones, though not all of them. V, J and clone size are those of that table, while D and trimming were read from the DNA. This table holds around 240,000 clones, about 90% found once. V lost 2 bases to trimming and J lost 5 bases, with 13 bases between them. Germline lookup yields CDR1 SGHRS and CDR2 YFSETQ. The CDR3 extends over 14 amino acids. The material sequenced was peripheral blood. The J gene is TRBJ2-5, the V gene TRBV5-1, with D maybe TRBD2 (5 bases). The clonotype was recovered from a young woman who had recovered from COVID-19. The CDR3 loop reads CASSLGIGGETQYF. CDR3 coding DNA: TGCGCCAGCAGCTTAGGGATAGGAGGCGAGACCCAGTACTTC. Using reference TRBV5-1 and TRBJ2-5 for the parts outside the CDR3, the full variable domain is KAGVTQTPRYLIKTRGQQVTLSCSPISGHRSVSWYQQTPGQGLQFLFEYFSETQRNKGNFPGRFSGRQFSNSRSEMNVSTLELGDSALYLCASSLGIGGETQYFGPGTRLLVL.